What follows describes a single TCR beta chain. The data were taken from a study of blood T cell repertoires in COVID-19. TCRdb's copy holds only in-frame clones and misses some; the assay was immunoSEQ multiplex PCR. The sample contains roughly 200,000 clones, about 85% of which appear only once. The CDR3 length is 13 residues. The chain carries TRBV12-1 and TRBJ1-2; TRBD1, the table's D call, lacks a check against the DNA. TRBV12-1 is a documented pseudogene. This sequence was found in a man aged 35-49 years who had recovered from COVID-19. Sequencing was carried out using PBMCs or T cells enriched from blood (not recorded which). CDR3 residues: CASSSIQGIGYTF. DNA of the CDR3: TGTGCCAGCAGCTCAATTCAGGGAATTGGCTACACCTTC.